Following are 28 T cell receptor beta chains from one sample sequenced in a study of identifying expanded T cells in peripheral blood. Clones were read by immunoSEQ multiplex PCR, and TCRdb kept only the in-frame ones, dropping some. The sample gives some 77,000 clones, 88% of which show up once; around a fifth is in the top ten. Sequenced material: blood. Source of these receptors: a person aged 18 to 70 in good health.

The V and J genes are TRBV30 and TRBJ2-7; 7 nucleotides align to TRBD1. The CDR3 is made up of 14 amino acids. Germline V gives CDR1 GTSNPN, CDR2 SVGIG (reference sequence). The J segment lost 4 bases and the V segment lost 0 bases, leaving 6 bases of the junction unmatched. CDR3 sequence reads: CAWSVWGQRYEQYF. DNA for the CDR3: TGTGCCTGGAGTGTATGGGGACAGAGATACGAGCAGTACTTC.

The gene calls are TRBV9 and TRBJ1-1; maybe TRBD1 (5 bases). The CDR3 has 13 amino acids. Germline V gene sequence: CDR1 SGDLS, CDR2 YYNGEE. V lost 2 bases and J 8 bases, leaving 13 bases between the germline ends. The CDR3 protein is CASSVQGGAEAFF. In DNA form, the CDR3 reads TGTGCCAGCAGCGTTCAGGGTGGAGCAGAAGCTTTCTTT.

This chain uses TRBV29-1 with TRBJ2-1; either TRBD1 or TRBD2 may supply D (5 bases each). The CDR3 consists of 15 residues. Germline CDR1 reads SQVTM; CDR2 reads ANQGSEA. Between the trimmed V and J ends, which lost 4 bases and 2 bases, there was a span of 15 bases. In nucleotides, the CDR3 is TGCAGCGTTGGTGGTGGGGCCGGGACCTACAATGAGCAGTTCTTC. Translating gives CSVGGGAGTYNEQFF.

The gene calls are TRBV2 and TRBJ2-7; TRBD1 is a possible D gene (7 bases). Trimming pared 7 bases from V and 5 bases from J, leaving 9 bases between. CDR3 length equals 11 residues. From germline, CDR1 is SNHLY and CDR2 FYNNEI. CDR3 residues: CASTRGDEQYF. CDR3 DNA sequence: TGTGCCAGCACCAGGGGGGACGAGCAGTACTTC.

The chain joins TRBV27 to TRBJ2-7, with unresolved D. V shed 5 bases and J shed 4 bases, with 12 bases lying between them. Looked up from germline, CDR1 is MNHEY and CDR2 is SMNVEV (reference sequence). CDR3 length: 13 amino acids. The chain's CDR3 is CASSPYKGYEQYF. The CDR3 DNA follows: TGTGCCAGCAGTCCATACAAGGGTTACGAGCAGTACTTC.

The chain couples TRBV5-4 to TRBJ1-5; the D is unclear. Germline V gives CDR1 SGHNT, CDR2 YYREEE (reference sequence). The CDR3 loop spans 14 amino acids. Between the trimmed V and J ends, which lost 0 bases and 1 base, there was a span of 5 bases. The CDR3 is CASSLGQSNQPQHF. The CDR3 DNA is TGTGCCAGCAGCTTGGGACAAAGCAATCAGCCCCAGCATTTT.

This chain uses TRBV28 with TRBJ1-6; D not resolved. V gave up 6 bases and J gave up 10 bases, with 13 bases separating them. Germline CDR1 is MDHEN and CDR2 is SYDVKM. The CDR3 extends over 13 amino acids. CDR3 region: CASSSQIVSPLHF. The CDR3 nucleotides are TGTGCCAGCAGCTCCCAAATAGTGTCACCCCTCCACTTT.

The chain recombines TRBV9 with TRBJ1-4, with 8 bases aligning to TRBD1. Germline loops: CDR1 SGDLS, CDR2 YYNGEE. The V segment lost 0 bases and the J segment 3 bases; nucleotides outside the gene matches: 22. The CDR3 length is 22 residues. CDR3 sequence: CASSVARTTQGASRVPNEKLFF. The CDR3 coding sequence is TGTGCCAGCAGCGTAGCCCGAACGACCCAGGGGGCGTCTAGGGTACCTAATGAAAAACTGTTTTTT.

The chain joins TRBV9 to TRBJ1-3; D is undetermined. Germline V CDR1 and CDR2: SGDLS, YYNGEE. This CDR3 contains 17 residues. Trimming took off 2 bases at V and 2 bases at J, with 17 bases between the two ends. CDR3 sequence reads: CASSVGRPSSTGNTIYF. The CDR3 coding sequence is TGTGCCAGCAGCGTGGGTCGGCCTTCAAGTACTGGAAACACCATATATTTT.

J is TRBJ2-3 and V is TRBV7-2; D might be TRBD1 (5 bases). This CDR3 is built from 14 residues. Trimming pared 4 bases from V and 2 bases from J, leaving 10 bases between. Germline CDR1 SGHTA, CDR2 FQGNSA. The CDR3: CASSSARDTDTQYF. The CDR3 DNA reads TGTGCCAGCAGCTCTGCCAGGGACACAGATACGCAGTATTTT.

The rearrangement links TRBV9 to TRBJ2-7; D perhaps matches TRBD1 (5 bases). CDR3 length: 13 amino acids. CDR1 and CDR2 from the germline V gene are SGDLS and YYNGEE. Trimming pared 2 bases from V and 4 bases from J, leaving 10 bases between. This chain's CDR3 is CASSVAQGYEQYF. For the CDR3, the DNA is TGTGCCAGCAGCGTTGCTCAGGGTTACGAGCAGTACTTC.

V is TRBV4-3 and J is TRBJ2-7; 7 positions agree with TRBD1. Germline trimming cut 6 bases from V and 2 bases from J; bases unmatched to any gene: 7. This CDR3 region has 14 residues. Germline V gene sequence: CDR1 LGHNA, CDR2 YSLEER. CDR3 nucleotides: TGCGCCAGCAGTTATGACAGGGAAACCTACGAGCAGTACTTC. Its protein product is CASSYDRETYEQYF.

This clone has a handful of counts. This chain links TRBV4-3 with TRBJ2-2; 12 bases line up with TRBD2. The junction had 10 bases not matched to a gene; V was cut back by 1 base and J by 4 bases. Germline lookup yields CDR1 LGHNA and CDR2 YSLEER. This CDR3 has 19 amino acids. CDR3 DNA sequence: TGCGCCAGCAGCCAAGTGTCTTCTAGCGGGGGGGCCTCCACCGGGGAGCTGTTTTTT. Its protein product is CASSQVSSSGGASTGELFF.

This clone was counted only a few times. The chain recombines TRBV28 with TRBJ1-1; no firm D call. The germline CDR1 and CDR2 sequences are MDHEN and SYDVKM. V gave up 5 bases and J gave up 8 bases, with 9 bases separating them. The CDR3 is 11 residues long. The CDR3 nucleotides are TGTGCCAGCAGTGGGTCTAGGGAAGCTTTCTTT. Translating gives CASSGSREAFF. Based on the CDR3 plus reference TRBV28 and TRBJ1-1, the full variable domain is DVKVTQSSRYLVKRTGEKVFLECVQDMDHENMFWYRQDPGLGLRLIYFSYDVKMKEKGDIPEGYSVSREKKERFSLILESASTNQTSMYLCASSGSREAFFGQGTRLTVV.

The V and J genes are TRBV18 and TRBJ2-7; 9 bases align to TRBD1. From germline, CDR1 is KGHSH and CDR2 LQKENI. The J segment lost 6 bases and the V segment lost 4 bases, leaving 7 bases of the junction unmatched. The CDR3 spans 14 residues. CDR3 nucleotide sequence: TGTGCCAGCTCACGGACAGGGGCTGTGGGCGAGCAGTACTTC. Translating it yields CASSRTGAVGEQYF.

The chain employs TRBV28 and TRBJ1-6, with D perhaps matching TRBD1 (6 bases). The CDR3 is made up of 15 amino acids. Trimming removed 0 bases from V and 5 bases from J, with 8 bases in between. CDR1 MDHEN and CDR2 SYDVKM come from the germline V gene. In nucleotides, the CDR3 is TGTGCCAGCAGTTTATGGGACAGCAATAATTCACCCCTCCACTTT. Protein product: CASSLWDSNNSPLHF.

This chain links TRBV5-1 with TRBJ1-1; D not certain. V was cut by 3 bases and J by 4 bases, with 16 bases left in between. CDR1 SGHRS and CDR2 YFSETQ come from the germline V gene. This CDR3 region has 15 residues. CDR3 nucleotide sequence: TGCGCCAGCAGCTCCGATATATATCCCCCCACTGAAGCTTTCTTT. This sequence encodes CASSSDIYPPTEAFF.

The chain employs TRBV7-9 and TRBJ2-7; unclear D gene. CDR1 and CDR2 (germline): SEHNR, FQNEAQ (reference sequence). V dropped 5 bases and J dropped 7 bases, with 12 bases sitting between them. This CDR3 has 12 residues. The DNA of the CDR3 is TGTGCCAGCAGCATTGGACCCCGGGAGCAGTACTTC. It is translated as CASSIGPREQYF.

This clone appeared a few times. This chain connects TRBV20-1 to TRBJ2-5, with 7 bases matching TRBD1. This CDR3 spans 11 amino acids. With 5 bases clipped from V and 5 bases from J, the junction kept 2 bases outside the gene matches. The V gene's germline CDR1 is DFQATT and CDR2 SNEGSKA (reference sequence). The CDR3 nucleotides are TGCAGTGCTGACAGGGACGAGACCCAGTACTTC. Translation: CSADRDETQYF.

This clone was picked up one time. The chain employs TRBV5-1 and TRBJ1-1; D is uncertain. This CDR3 spans 14 amino acids. Per the germline V gene, CDR1 is SGHRS and CDR2 is YFSETQ. The V end lost 0 bases, the J end lost 5 bases, and 11 bases lay between the germline ends. Written as DNA, the CDR3 is TGCGCCAGCAGCTTGGCCCCAGGCAATACTGAAGCTTTCTTT. Translating gives CASSLAPGNTEAFF. Drawing the rest from reference TRBV5-1 and TRBJ1-1, the complete variable domain is KAGVTQTPRYLIKTRGQQVTLSCSPISGHRSVSWYQQTPGQGLQFLFEYFSETQRNKGNFPGRFSGRQFSNSRSEMNVSTLELGDSALYLCASSLAPGNTEAFFGQGTRLTVV.

The chain is built from TRBV5-6 and TRBJ1-5; 9 nucleotides align to TRBD1. J gave up 2 bases and V 1 base, and 13 bases lay outside the gene matches. Germline CDR1 reads SGHDT; CDR2 reads YYEEEE. This CDR3 is built from 19 residues. CDR3 residues: CASSLKRGQGVFGNQPQHF. The CDR3 coding sequence is TGTGCCAGCAGCTTGAAAAGGGGACAGGGCGTATTTGGCAATCAGCCCCAGCATTTT.

The gene calls are TRBV27 and TRBJ2-5; D perhaps matches TRBD1 (6 bases). The CDR3 is 14 amino acids. Trimming stripped 4 bases from V and 3 bases from J, with 12 bases between. Germline CDR1 MNHEY, CDR2 SMNVEV (reference sequence). The chain's CDR3 is CASSSSTGKETQYF. CDR3 nucleotides: TGTGCCAGCAGTTCCTCCACAGGGAAAGAGACCCAGTACTTC.

In this sample, this clone turned up a few times. The chain employs TRBV2 and TRBJ2-5; D possibly uses TRBD1 or TRBD2 (6 bases each). CDR1 is SNHLY, CDR2 FYNNEI, per germline. Trimming removed 11 bases at V and 6 bases at J, with 10 bases between. This CDR3 has 10 amino acids. The CDR3 loop reads CARGGQTQYF. The CDR3, as DNA: TGTGCCCGAGGGGGGCAGACCCAGTACTTC.

The chain carries TRBV18 and TRBJ1-5; D remains unclear. The CDR3 totals 13 residues. Per germline, CDR1 KGHSH and CDR2 LQKENI. V was trimmed by 3 bases and J by 1 base, leaving 4 bases between them. CDR3 sequence: CASSPTSNQPQHF. The DNA of the CDR3 is TGTGCCAGCTCACCCACCAGCAATCAGCCCCAGCATTTT.

This chain links TRBV7-8 with TRBJ2-7, with 9 bases aligning to TRBD1. Trimming cost V 6 bases and J 4 bases; bases outside gene matches: 10. Germline CDR1 reads SGHVS; CDR2 reads FQNEAQ. The CDR3 runs 15 residues. The CDR3 DNA follows: TGTGCCAGCAGGTATCTAGGGACAGGGAAATACGAGCAGTACTTC. Encoded protein: CASRYLGTGKYEQYF.

DNA of the CDR3: TGCGCCAGCAGCTTTCTACAGGGTGCAACTAATGAAAAACTGTTTTTT. Its protein is CASSFLQGATNEKLFF. The rearrangement links TRBV5-1 to TRBJ1-4; D possibly corresponds to TRBD1 (6 bases). V gave up 2 bases and J gave up 0 bases, with 11 bases separating them. The CDR3 spans 16 residues. Germline V gene data show CDR1 as SGHRS and CDR2 as YFSETQ.

J is TRBJ2-5 and V is TRBV5-5, with D tentatively TRBD1 or TRBD2 (6 bases each). This CDR3 is built from 15 residues. Per the germline V gene, CDR1 is SGHKS and CDR2 is YYEKEE (reference sequence). Trimming shortened V by 4 bases and J by 5 bases, and 18 bases separated the two germline ends. The CDR3 DNA sequence: TGTGCCAGCAGCGGCTGGGGGGCTGGTTTGGAGACCCAGTACTTC. Protein product: CASSGWGAGLETQYF.

This chain joins TRBV7-9 and TRBJ1-6; possible D gene TRBD1, 6 bases. There are 17 residues in the CDR3. Germline assignment: CDR1 SEHNR and CDR2 FQNEAQ (reference sequence). The germline V and J ends were trimmed by 2 bases and 6 bases, with 17 bases remaining between them. CDR3 region: CASSLMGSRTANSPLHF. Here the CDR3 DNA reads TGTGCCAGCAGCTTAATGGGTTCGCGGACAGCTAATTCACCCCTCCACTTT.